This TCR beta chain derives from a study of control samples from healthy donors and cancer patients (dated by TCRdb to 2020 to 2022). CDR1 LNHDA and CDR2 SQIVND were looked up in the germline V gene (reference sequence). The CDR3 goes from the cysteine to the phenylalanine over 15 residues. Only the CDR3 region is kept as DNA, spanning 45 bases read in frame from base 1. The V end loses 6 bases and the J end loses 9 bases, and a stretch of 23 bases separates them. This clone has more than one count but fewer than ten. There is no known antigen for this receptor. Base qualities are not recorded, but no much larger clone differs from it by a single base. The protocol used for the library was the immunoSEQ multiplex PCR assay. TCRdb took this table from immuneACCESS and kept in-frame rearrangements with V and J called. Such tables lack part of the clones; where checked against another copy, unresolved V genes explain under half of the gap, and the rest is unexplained. This sample is represented by around 51,000 clones; about four fifths of them were singletons. The ten biggest clones cover 10% of the sample.

The rearrangement joined TRBV19 to TRBJ1-1; no D segment can be confidently identified. The sequence was obtained from a man aged 70 or older in good health. Sequences were obtained from blood. Here the CDR3 is given as CASRVRPSLPVKAFF. In nucleotide form, the sequence is TGTGCCAGTAGGGTTAGACCCTCTTTGCCCGTTAAAGCTTTCTTT.